This record concerns one TCR beta chain sequence. Its antigen is still unknown. The CDR3 has 17 residues. Germline V gene sequence: CDR1 SNHLY, CDR2 FYNNEI. Trimming cost V 2 bases and J 6 bases; bases outside gene matches: 11. The data originate from a study of identical twins. Study-wide points: The authors noted that invariant MAIT and iNKT cells could partly confound zero-insertion analyses.

Each CDR3 protein is one row after TCRdb ran MiXCR on the 5' RACE reads. There are approximately 230,000 distinct CDR3 sequences in the sample; about 6.7% occur only once, and about 15% lies in the top ten. In addition, the sample was reused for a study of T cells expressing NK-cell markers.

What was sequenced was CD8+ T cells sorted from blood. The TCR sequence derives from a woman aged 18-30 years in good health. The rearrangement links TRBV2 to TRBJ2-2; 8 bases fit TRBD2. CDR3 nucleotide sequence: TGTGCCAGCAGTGAAAGAGGGCGGGGGGTCCCCCCCGGGGAGCTGTTTTTT. Its translation is CASSERGRGVPPGELFF.